This passage covers 27 T cell receptor beta chains from one sample sequenced in a study of T cell responses to AZD1222 COVID-19 vaccine. Only in-frame clones appear in the TCRdb table, and some are missing; sequencing was by immunoSEQ multiplex PCR. Of under 100,000 clones listed, more than 90% were seen once; the top ten hold around 5.3%. Sample: peripheral blood, taken on day 0 of AZD1222 vaccination. All receptors derive from an adult in good health.

The rearrangement uses TRBV7-3 and TRBJ2-3; a possible D gene is TRBD2 (6 bases). The CDR3 spans 15 residues. The ends were cut back, 1 base at V and 4 bases at J, with 12 bases in the middle. Per germline, CDR1 SGHTA and CDR2 FQGTGA. The CDR3 DNA is TGTGCCAGCAGCTTAAGGGGAGGCCTAGCAGATACGCAGTATTTT. This encodes CASSLRGGLADTQYF.

The chain combines TRBV7-2 with TRBJ1-1; tentatively, D is TRBD1 (5 bases). This CDR3 is 14 amino acids long. The ends were cut back, 2 bases at V and 3 bases at J, with 10 bases in the middle. Germline assignment: CDR1 SGHTA and CDR2 FQGNSA. The CDR3 reads CASSLMAGDTEAFF. The CDR3 DNA reads as TGTGCCAGCAGCTTAATGGCGGGGGACACTGAAGCTTTCTTT.

CDR3 DNA: TGCGCCAGCAGCTTGGACGGCGGGTTGGGGGCGCGGACAGATACGCAGTATTTT. Translating gives CASSLDGGLGARTDTQYF. J is TRBJ2-3 and V is TRBV5-1; TRBD1 is a possible D gene (6 bases). Germline V CDR1 and CDR2: SGHRS, YFSETQ. The CDR3 sequence is 18 residues long. V lost 0 bases and J 3 bases, leaving 20 bases between the germline ends.

The chain uses TRBV10-3 and TRBJ1-2; TRBD1 matches 11 bases. The CDR3 has 16 amino acids. Trimming took 8 bases from V and 2 from J; bases not matched to a gene: 10. Germline lookup yields CDR1 ENHRY and CDR2 SYGVKD. CDR3 protein: CAIAQVGTGGNYGYTF. The CDR3 nucleotides are TGTGCCATCGCCCAGGTCGGGACAGGGGGGAACTATGGCTACACCTTC.

The chain uses TRBV28 and TRBJ1-2; TRBD1 is a possible D gene (6 bases). The CDR3 is 14 residues long. Germline-derived CDR1 and CDR2 are MDHEN and SYDVKM. V dropped 4 bases and J dropped 3 bases, with 12 bases sitting between them. The CDR3 is CASSSVGQHYGYTF. The CDR3 nucleotides are TGTGCCAGCAGTTCCGTCGGACAGCACTATGGCTACACCTTC.

The chain joins TRBV5-8 to TRBJ1-1, with 9 bases matching TRBD1. The CDR3 contains 16 residues. CDR1 SGHTS and CDR2 YDEGEE come from the germline V gene. V shed 4 bases, J shed 6 bases, and the junction held 13 bases outside the gene matches. The CDR3 reads CASSLHNRGRMAEAFF. Here the CDR3 DNA reads TGTGCCAGCAGCCTTCATAACAGGGGGCGAATGGCTGAAGCTTTCTTT.

J is TRBJ2-2 and V is TRBV4-2; D gene uncertain. V was clipped by 6 bases and J by 2 bases, with 4 bases between them. This CDR3 has 12 residues. Germline V gene data show CDR1 as LGHNA and CDR2 as YNFKEQ. The CDR3, as DNA: TGTGCCAGCAGGACCAACACCGGGGAGCTGTTTTTT. Its translation: CASRTNTGELFF.

The J gene is TRBJ2-2, the V gene TRBV7-2; 8 positions match TRBD1. Germline V gives CDR1 SGHTA, CDR2 FQGNSA. J was trimmed by 3 bases and V by 0 bases; bases with no gene match: 6. The CDR3 contains 17 residues. The CDR3 nucleotides are TGTGCCAGCAGCTTAGCATCGCGACAGGGGTACACCGGGGAGCTGTTTTTT. Its translation is CASSLASRQGYTGELFF.

This chain links TRBV6-5 with TRBJ1-2; perhaps TRBD1 as D (5 bases). The CDR3 is made up of 13 amino acids. V lost 4 bases, J lost 3 bases, and 9 bases lay in between. The germline gives CDR1 MNHEY, CDR2 SVGAGI. DNA for the CDR3: TGTGCCAGCAGTTTGGGCAGGGACTATGGCTACACCTTC. Protein: CASSLGRDYGYTF.

The chain links TRBV19 to TRBJ2-7; the D is unclear. V dropped 5 bases and J dropped 3 bases, with 8 bases sitting between them. CDR3 length: 12 residues. Germline CDR1 reads LNHDA; CDR2 reads SQIVND (reference sequence). CDR3 DNA: TGTGCCAGTAGTCAAACGGACTACGAGCAGTACTTC. It specifies CASSQTDYEQYF.

This chain links TRBV5-4 with TRBJ2-1, with 9 positions matching TRBD2. Per the germline V gene, CDR1 is SGHNT and CDR2 is YYREEE (reference sequence). The CDR3 has 19 residues. The ends lost 1 base at V and 4 bases at J; junction bases unmatched: 15. CDR3 loop: CASSLLGRPSGAGYNEQFF. CDR3 sequence (DNA): TGTGCCAGCAGCTTGTTGGGTAGGCCTAGCGGGGCGGGGTACAATGAGCAGTTCTTC.

The chain carries TRBV4-2 and TRBJ2-7; D unclear. The length of the CDR3 is 15 residues. Per germline, CDR1 LGHNA and CDR2 YNFKEQ. V gave up 4 bases and J gave up 2 bases, with 15 bases separating them. The CDR3 DNA reads as TGTGCCAGCAGCCGCAACTACCCCAGTCCCTACGAGCAGTACTTC. Protein sequence: CASSRNYPSPYEQYF.

This clone turned up a few times. The J gene is TRBJ1-2, the V gene TRBV6-5; TRBD1 agrees at 7 bases. V shed 4 bases, J shed 3 bases, and the junction held 5 bases outside the gene matches. Germline V CDR1 and CDR2: MNHEY, SVGAGI. The CDR3 runs 14 residues. In DNA, the CDR3 is TGTGCCAGCAGTTCCACAGGGGCCTACTATGGCTACACCTTC. This translates into CASSSTGAYYGYTF.

The gene calls are TRBV19 and TRBJ1-2; 8 positions agree with TRBD1. Germline V gene sequence: CDR1 LNHDA, CDR2 SQIVND (reference sequence). V lost 5 bases, J lost 4 bases, and 3 bases stayed unmatched. The CDR3 consists of 13 residues. This chain's CDR3 is CASSGQGAYGYTF. CDR3 nucleotide sequence: TGTGCCAGTAGTGGACAGGGAGCCTATGGCTACACCTTC.

This chain uses TRBV6-5 with TRBJ2-5; TRBD1 agrees at 10 bases. The junction had 10 bases not matched to a gene; V was cut back by 7 bases and J by 5 bases. Germline V gene data show CDR1 as MNHEY and CDR2 as SVGAGI. The CDR3 has 15 residues. The CDR3 spells CASTRDRGIVETQYF. The CDR3 coding sequence is TGTGCCAGCACTAGGGACAGGGGAATTGTGGAGACCCAGTACTTC.

This clone has only one observation. The rearrangement uses TRBV4-1 and TRBJ1-5; 7 bases are a match to TRBD1. The CDR3 runs to 15 residues. Per germline, CDR1 MGHRA and CDR2 YSYEKL. Germline trimming cut 1 base from V and 6 bases from J; bases unmatched to any gene: 6. The CDR3 protein is CASSQGDRVSQPQHF. The CDR3 DNA sequence: TGCGCCAGCAGCCAAGGAGACAGGGTATCTCAGCCCCAGCATTTT.

The chain joins TRBV2 to TRBJ2-3; D is uncertain. The CDR3 totals 12 residues. V was pared by 10 bases and J by 7 bases, with 15 bases between. Germline CDR1 SNHLY, CDR2 FYNNEI. The CDR3, as DNA: TGTGCCACCCGGGCCCTGACAAATACGCAGTATTTT. This gives the protein CATRALTNTQYF.

This rearrangement joins TRBV29-1 to TRBJ1-2, with a tentative D call TRBD1 (5 bases). This CDR3 comprises 11 residues. Trimming removed 7 bases from V and 4 bases from J, with 10 bases in between. The germline V gene has CDR1 SQVTM and CDR2 ANQGSEA. This CDR3 is CSGGGSYGYTF. CDR3 nucleotides: TGCAGCGGTGGGGGAAGCTATGGCTACACCTTC.

The V and J genes are TRBV3-1 (or the pseudogene TRBV3-2) and TRBJ2-3, with D perhaps matching TRBD2 (5 bases). V shed 1 base and J shed 0 bases, with 8 bases lying between them. The CDR3 is 15 residues long. CDR1 and CDR2 from the germline V gene are LGHDT and YNNKEL (reference sequence). CDR3 protein: CASSQARGSTDTQYF. The CDR3 region has the DNA TGTGCCAGCAGCCAAGCTCGCGGGAGCACAGATACGCAGTATTTT.

V gene TRBV13 combines with J gene TRBJ2-5; TRBD1 matches at 7 bases. This CDR3 contains 13 residues. CDR1 is PRHDT and CDR2 is FYEKMQ in the germline V gene (reference sequence). V lost 1 base to trimming and J lost 4 bases; unmatched junction nucleotides: 0. CDR3 sequence (DNA): TGTGCCAGCAGCTTAGAGGGGGCAGAGACCCAGTACTTC. Its translation is CASSLEGAETQYF.

The genes are TRBV12-5 and TRBJ2-3; D not certain. This CDR3 has 13 amino acids. The germline gives CDR1 LGHNT, CDR2 FRNRAP. The germline V and J ends were trimmed by 2 bases and 2 bases, with 5 bases remaining between them. The CDR3 is CASGLTLTDTQYF. The CDR3 region has the DNA TGTGCTAGTGGTTTGACCCTCACAGATACGCAGTATTTT.

This clone has just a few counts. The gene calls are TRBV7-9 and TRBJ1-5; D remains ambiguous. The CDR3 length is 12 residues. V dropped 2 bases and J dropped 6 bases, with 5 bases sitting between them. Germline lookup yields CDR1 SEHNR and CDR2 FQNEAQ (reference sequence). CDR3: CASSLQFQPQHF. CDR3 in DNA: TGTGCCAGCAGCTTACAGTTTCAGCCCCAGCATTTT.

CDR3 bases: TGTGCCAGTAGTATAAGGGGAGGGCAGGTGAGCACTGAAGCTTTCTTT. It codes for CASSIRGGQVSTEAFF. The rearrangement links TRBV19 to TRBJ1-1, with D perhaps matching TRBD1 (5 bases). The CDR3 is 16 amino acids. Trimming pared 2 bases from V and 4 bases from J, leaving 17 bases between. Per germline, CDR1 LNHDA and CDR2 SQIVND (reference sequence).

The genes are TRBV20-1 and TRBJ2-3; the D is unclear. Germline V gene lookup returns CDR1 DFQATT and CDR2 SNEGSKA (reference sequence). This CDR3 is built from 11 residues. V was pared by 6 bases and J by 4 bases, with 8 bases between. This chain's CDR3 is CSAKPADTQYF. CDR3 bases: TGCAGTGCAAAACCGGCAGATACGCAGTATTTT.

The genes are TRBV27 and TRBJ1-6; D is uncertain. The CDR3 has 16 residues. Germline CDR1 reads MNHEY; CDR2 reads SMNVEV (reference sequence). V dropped 3 bases and J dropped 0 bases, with 9 bases sitting between them. This CDR3 reads CASSLERSSYNSPLHF. The CDR3 DNA is TGTGCCAGCAGTTTGGAACGGAGCTCCTATAATTCACCCCTCCACTTT.

This clone was observed a few times. DNA for the CDR3: TGTGCCAGCGGAGAGGCAGGGGGATTTAAGATAAATACGCAGTATTTT. Its protein product is CASGEAGGFKINTQYF. V gene TRBV6-6 combines with J gene TRBJ2-3; 7 bases are shared with TRBD1. CDR1 and CDR2 (germline): MNHNY, SVGAGI (reference sequence). CDR3 length: 16 amino acids. The trim removed 8 bases at V and 7 bases at J, leaving 18 bases unmatched.

The chain is built from TRBV5-1 and TRBJ1-2, with D possibly being TRBD1 (6 bases). Germline V lookup: CDR1 SGHRS, CDR2 YFSETQ. The CDR3 contains 14 residues. The V gene lost 4 bases and the J gene lost 5 bases, with 15 bases spanning the gap. CDR3 nucleotide sequence: TGCGCCAGCAGCCTCTCAGAAGGGGGGTATGGCTACACCTTC. Encoded protein: CASSLSEGGYGYTF.